What follows is one TCR beta chain and its context. This clone's antigen is unknown. It has no much larger one-base neighbor in the sample; base qualities were not kept. TCRbeta CDR3 regions were amplified from genomic DNA using the immunoSEQ Assay, a bias-controlled multiplex PCR. The authors processed their data as follows. Within the assay, amplification of reference gene primers was used to estimate how many nucleated cells each sample contained. To quantify the absolute abundance of each unique TCRbeta CDR3 rearrangement, sequence reads were collapsed and filtered. For each sample, productive Simpson clonality was calculated by taking the square root of Simpson's diversity index across productive rearrangements. In its TCRdb copy, this immuneACCESS table keeps in-frame sequences only and misses some clones. Where compared with another copy, unresolved V genes explain less than half of these, and the others have no known cause. V, J and clone size reflect that table, while D and trimming were determined from the DNA. The sample yields more than 150,000 clones; around nine tenths were counted once. Around 2.3% of the sample lies in the top ten.

Each collaborating institution followed its own protocols to collect whole blood in K2EDTA tubes. For TCRbeta analysis, collaborators shipped samples in one of three forms: frozen whole blood, isolated PBMCs, or DNA extracted from either of those sample types. The sample comes from a study of blood T cell repertoires in COVID-19 (dated by TCRdb to 2020 to 2022). Regarding the research as a whole: Samples covering the acute and convalescent phases of COVID-19 were provided by collaborators in the United States, Italy and Spain. Deeply sampled blood TCRbeta repertoires from subjects exposed to, actively infected with, or recovered from COVID-19 were included in the dataset. The prospective study material was composed of cDNA or gDNA derived from T cells, B-cell-depleted T cells, or PBMCs. The repertoires were released in a freely available public database intended as a resource for research on the immune response to SARS-CoV-2. HLA class I and class II types, where available, came from metadata supplied by the sample provider rather than from assay-based typing. The sample metadata nearly always contained a de-identified subject ID, COVID-19 status, age in years and sex. Samples came from the ongoing ImmuneRACE study (first 160 participants) plus 1,254 subjects from 6 global collaborators.

The full study reports these points: How much clinical and demographic metadata was included differed by source and by participant, and the metadata was provided uncurated.

From the cysteine up to the phenylalanine, the CDR3 has a length of 14 residues. Only CDR3 DNA remains: 42 bases, in frame from the first base. A distance of 13 bases separates the germline ends of V and J, which lose 2 bases and 7 bases respectively. CDR1 and CDR2, looked up from the germline V gene (reference sequence), are LGHDT and YNNKEL. Material for sequencing was peripheral blood. The V and J segments used are TRBV3-1 (or the pseudogene TRBV3-2) and TRBJ2-3; 5 matching bases give a weak D call of TRBD1. The TCR sequence derives from a man between 70 and 80 years old with active or convalescent COVID-19. The base sequence is TGTGCCAGCAGCCAAACAGGAAGCACGAATACGCAGTATTTT. Its coded protein is CASSQTGSTNTQYF.